The source of this TCR beta chain is a study of blood T cell repertoires in COVID-19. Trimming cost V 4 bases and J 2 bases; bases outside gene matches: 2. Germline V gene lookup returns CDR1 MNHEY and CDR2 SVGAGI. The CDR3 is 13 amino acids. Only in-frame clones appear in the TCRdb table, and some are missing; sequencing was by immunoSEQ multiplex PCR. The table records 80,000 to 95,000 clones, approximately 88% of them present only once. The sample was peripheral blood. This clonotype originated in a woman between 65 and 79 years old with acute or convalescent COVID-19. This chain joins TRBV6-5 and TRBJ2-7, with 7 bases lining up with TRBD1. The CDR3 region has the DNA TGTGCCAGCAGTTTCCAGGGGGCCTACGAGCAGTACTTC. Its translation is CASSFQGAYEQYF.